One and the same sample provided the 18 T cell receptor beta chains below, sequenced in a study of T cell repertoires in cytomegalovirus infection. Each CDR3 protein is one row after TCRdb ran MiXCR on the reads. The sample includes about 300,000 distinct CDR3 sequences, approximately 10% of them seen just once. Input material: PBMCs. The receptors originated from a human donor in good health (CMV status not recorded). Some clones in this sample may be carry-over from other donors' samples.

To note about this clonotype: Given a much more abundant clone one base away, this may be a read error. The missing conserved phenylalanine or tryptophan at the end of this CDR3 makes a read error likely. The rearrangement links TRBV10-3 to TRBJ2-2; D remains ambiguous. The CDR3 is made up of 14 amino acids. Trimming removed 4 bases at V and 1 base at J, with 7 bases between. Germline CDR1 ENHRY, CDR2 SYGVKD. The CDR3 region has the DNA TGTGCCATCAGTGGTAGGCAGAACACCGGGGAGCTGTTTCTT. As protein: CAISGRQNTGELFL.

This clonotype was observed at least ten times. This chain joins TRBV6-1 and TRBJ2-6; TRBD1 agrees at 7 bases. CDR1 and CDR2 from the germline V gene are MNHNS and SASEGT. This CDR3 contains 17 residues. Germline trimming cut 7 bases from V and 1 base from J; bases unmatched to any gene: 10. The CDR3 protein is CASNVDRAASGANVLTF. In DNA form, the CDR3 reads TGTGCCAGCAATGTCGACAGGGCAGCTTCTGGGGCCAACGTCCTGACTTTC.

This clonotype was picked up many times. The CDR3 loop reads CASRARSYEQYV. CDR3 nucleotides: TGTGCCAGCCGGGCGCGCTCCTACGAGCAGTACGTC. The chain employs TRBV2 and TRBJ2-7; no clear D. CDR1 and CDR2 from the germline V gene are SNHLY and FYNNEI. The CDR3 is 12 amino acids. V dropped 8 bases and J dropped 0 bases, with 8 bases sitting between them.

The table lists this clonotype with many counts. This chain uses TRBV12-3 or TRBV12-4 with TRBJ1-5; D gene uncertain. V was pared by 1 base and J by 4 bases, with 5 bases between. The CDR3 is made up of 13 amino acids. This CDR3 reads CASSLVKNQPQHF. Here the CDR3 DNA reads TGTGCCAGCAGTTTAGTCAAAAATCAGCCCCAGCATTTT.

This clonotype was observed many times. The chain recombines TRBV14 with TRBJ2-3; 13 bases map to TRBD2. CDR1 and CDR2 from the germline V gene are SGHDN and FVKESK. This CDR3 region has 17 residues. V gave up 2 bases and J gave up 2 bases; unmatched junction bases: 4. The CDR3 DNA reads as TGTGCCAGCAGCCAACGACTAGCGGGGGGTCACACAGATACGCAGTATTTT. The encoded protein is CASSQRLAGGHTDTQYF.

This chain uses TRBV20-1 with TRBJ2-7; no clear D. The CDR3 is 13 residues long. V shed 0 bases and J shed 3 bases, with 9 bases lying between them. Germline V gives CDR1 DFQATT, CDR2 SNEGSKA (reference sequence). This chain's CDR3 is CSARDIGSYEQYV. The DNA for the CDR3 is TGCAGTGCTAGAGATATAGGCAGCTACGAGCAGTACGTC.

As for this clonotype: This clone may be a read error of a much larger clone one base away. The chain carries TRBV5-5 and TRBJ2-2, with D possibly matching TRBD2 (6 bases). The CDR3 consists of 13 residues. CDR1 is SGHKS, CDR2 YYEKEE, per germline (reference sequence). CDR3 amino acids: CASSLRFTGGLFF. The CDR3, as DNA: TGTGCCAGCAGCCTCAGATTCACCGGGGGGCTGTTTTTT.

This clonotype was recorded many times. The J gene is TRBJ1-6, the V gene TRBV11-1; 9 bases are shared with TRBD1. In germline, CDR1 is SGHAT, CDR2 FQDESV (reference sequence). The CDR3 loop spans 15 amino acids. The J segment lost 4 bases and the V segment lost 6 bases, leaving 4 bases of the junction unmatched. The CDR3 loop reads CASSDGQGYNSPLHF. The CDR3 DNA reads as TGTGCCAGCAGTGATGGACAGGGGTATAATTCACCCCTCCACTTT.

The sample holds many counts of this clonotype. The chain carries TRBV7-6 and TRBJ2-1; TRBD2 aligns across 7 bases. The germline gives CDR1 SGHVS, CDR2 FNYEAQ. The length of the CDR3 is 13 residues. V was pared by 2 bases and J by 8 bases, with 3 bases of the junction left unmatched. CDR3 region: CASSLNRGDEQFF. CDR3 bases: TGTGCCAGCAGCTTAAATCGGGGGGATGAGCAGTTCTTC.

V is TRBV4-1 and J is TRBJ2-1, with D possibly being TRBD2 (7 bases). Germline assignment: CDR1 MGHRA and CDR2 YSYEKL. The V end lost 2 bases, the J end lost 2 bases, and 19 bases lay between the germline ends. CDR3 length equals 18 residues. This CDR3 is CASSQKGGGGGTYNEQFF. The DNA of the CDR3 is TGCGCCAGCAGCCAAAAGGGGGGGGGGGGGGGGACCTACAATGAGCAGTTCTTC.

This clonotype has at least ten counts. The CDR3 region has the DNA TGTGCCAGCAGCTCCAGGAGATTCACAACTAGCGGGGGCATAAGAGAGCAGTTCTTC. It translates to CASSSRRFTTSGGIREQFF. The V call is TRBV7-2, the J call TRBJ2-1; 11 bases line up with TRBD2. The CDR3 consists of 19 residues. Germline values: CDR1 SGHTA, CDR2 FQGNSA. The ends lost 4 bases at V and 10 bases at J; junction bases unmatched: 21.

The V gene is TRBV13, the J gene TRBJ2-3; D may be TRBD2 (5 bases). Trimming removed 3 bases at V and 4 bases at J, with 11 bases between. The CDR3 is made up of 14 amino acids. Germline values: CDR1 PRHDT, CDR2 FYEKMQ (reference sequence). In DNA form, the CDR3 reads TGTGCCAGCAGCTTGGGAGCTGAAGCAGATACGCAGTATTTT. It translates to CASSLGAEADTQYF.

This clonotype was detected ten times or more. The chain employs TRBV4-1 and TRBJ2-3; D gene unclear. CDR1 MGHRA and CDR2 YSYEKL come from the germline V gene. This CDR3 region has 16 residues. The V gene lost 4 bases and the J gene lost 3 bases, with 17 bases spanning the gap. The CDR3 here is CASSLSLRVRTDTQYF. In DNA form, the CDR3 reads TGCGCCAGCAGCCTCTCTCTTAGAGTTAGGACAGATACGCAGTATTTT.

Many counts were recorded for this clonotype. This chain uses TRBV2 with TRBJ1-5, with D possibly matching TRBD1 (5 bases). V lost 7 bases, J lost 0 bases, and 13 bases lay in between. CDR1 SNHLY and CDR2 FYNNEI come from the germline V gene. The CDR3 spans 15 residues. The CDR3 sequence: CASKQQVDSNQPQHF. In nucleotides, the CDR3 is TGTGCCAGCAAACAACAGGTAGATAGCAATCAGCCCCAGCATTTT.

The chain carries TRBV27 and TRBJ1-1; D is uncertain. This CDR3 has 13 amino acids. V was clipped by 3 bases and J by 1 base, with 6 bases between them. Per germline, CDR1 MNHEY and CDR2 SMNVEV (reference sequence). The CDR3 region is CASSFKPNTEAFF. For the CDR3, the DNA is TGTGCCAGCAGTTTTAAGCCGAACACTGAAGCTTTCTTT.

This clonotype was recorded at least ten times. CDR3 coding DNA: TGTGCCAGCAGTGCACACGGACAGTCGAACACTGAAGCTTTCTTT. Protein product: CASSAHGQSNTEAFF. The chain couples TRBV6-4 to TRBJ1-1; possible D gene TRBD1, 6 bases. The germline gives CDR1 MRHNA, CDR2 SNTAGT. The CDR3 runs to 15 residues. Trimming took 4 bases from V and 1 from J, leaving 13 bases between them.

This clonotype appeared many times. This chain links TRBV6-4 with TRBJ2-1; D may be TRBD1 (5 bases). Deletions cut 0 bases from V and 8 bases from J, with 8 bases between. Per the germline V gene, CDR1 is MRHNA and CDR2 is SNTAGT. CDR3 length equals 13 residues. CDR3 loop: CASSDSAGYEQFF. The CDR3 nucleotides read TGTGCCAGCAGTGACTCAGCAGGGTATGAGCAGTTCTTC.

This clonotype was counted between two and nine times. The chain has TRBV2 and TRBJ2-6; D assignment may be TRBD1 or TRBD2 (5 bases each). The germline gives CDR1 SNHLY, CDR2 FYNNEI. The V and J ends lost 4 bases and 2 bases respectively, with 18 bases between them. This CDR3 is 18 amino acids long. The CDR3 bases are TGTGCCAGCAGTGCTTCTATTGCAGGGAGAGCTGGGGCCAACGTCCTGACTTTC. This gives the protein CASSASIAGRAGANVLTF.